The TCR beta chain described here comes from a study of shared clonotypes between healthy human individuals. General observations from the study: Among donors, sharing of clonotypes was expected to be affected by sequencing depth.

Generated by immunoSEQ multiplex PCR, the TCRdb table keeps only in-frame clones and is missing some. This table holds about 680,000 clones, around 67% found once. As regards this clone: Its antigen is currently unknown.

Germline V gene lookup returns CDR1 SEHNR and CDR2 FQNEAQ (reference sequence). The CDR3 length is 16 residues. Trimming took 2 bases from V and 3 from J; bases not matched to a gene: 5. What was sequenced was memory CD4+ T cells sorted from blood. The subset was: CD45RA-negative fraction. The chain carries TRBV7-9 and TRBJ2-3, with TRBD2 matching 10 bases. This receptor was taken from a woman aged 25 to 39 in good health. Here the CDR3 DNA reads TGTGCCAGCAGCTTAAGCCTAGCGGGAGTTACAGATACGCAGTATTTT. Its protein product is CASSLSLAGVTDTQYF.